Below are 22 T cell receptor beta chains sequenced from a single sample in a study of cytomegalovirus exposure and HLA in healthy donors. The PCR contained 60 Vbeta and 13 Jbeta primers. Some clones are missing from TCRdb's copy, which holds only in-frame ones; the method was immunoSEQ multiplex PCR. The data show 200,000 to 300,000 clones, more than 75% seen once. The sequenced sample was PBMCs. Source of these receptors: a woman aged 40 to 50 in good health and CMV-seropositive.

The CDR3 DNA reads as TGTGCCAGCAGTGCGCGAGGGCAGGGGGGCTATGGCTACACCTTC. This sequence encodes CASSARGQGGYGYTF. The rearrangement joins TRBV2 to TRBJ1-2; TRBD1 matches 7 bases. The V gene's germline CDR1 is SNHLY and CDR2 FYNNEI. The junction had 9 bases not matched to a gene; V was cut back by 4 bases and J by 4 bases. The CDR3 loop spans 15 amino acids.

To note about this clone: An end of the junction does not agree with germline; a read error may underlie this. The chain combines TRBV7-9 with TRBJ2-3; TRBD1 agrees at 10 bases. Germline V CDR1 and CDR2: SEHNR, FQNEAQ (reference sequence). There are 14 residues in the CDR3. CDR3 protein: CSSSFDRGLDTQYF. CDR3 sequence (DNA): TGTTCCAGCAGCTTCGACAGGGGGCTGGATACGCAGTATTTT.

The rearrangement joins TRBV27 to TRBJ2-1, with 12 bases aligning to TRBD2. The ends lost 4 bases at V and 4 bases at J; junction bases unmatched: 5. Germline V gene data show CDR1 as MNHEY and CDR2 as SMNVEV (reference sequence). This CDR3 region has 16 residues. The CDR3 DNA reads as TGTGCCAGCAGTTATCAAGGGACTAGCGGGTACAATGAGCAGTTCTTC. Its translation is CASSYQGTSGYNEQFF.

This chain joins TRBV15 and TRBJ2-7, with unresolved D. Trimming took 3 bases from V and 3 from J, leaving 3 bases between them. CDR3 length: 11 amino acids. Germline CDR1 reads LNHNV; CDR2 reads YYDKDF (reference sequence). The CDR3 here is CATSRYYEQYF. The CDR3 nucleotides are TGTGCCACCAGCAGGTACTACGAGCAGTACTTC.

The gene calls are TRBV9 and TRBJ2-3; TRBD2 agrees at 11 bases. V was pared by 4 bases and J by 4 bases, with 5 bases of the junction left unmatched. Germline V gives CDR1 SGDLS, CDR2 YYNGEE. This CDR3 spans 15 amino acids. CDR3 sequence: CASSNSGRAPDTQYF. The CDR3 DNA reads TGTGCCAGCAGCAATAGCGGGAGGGCCCCAGATACGCAGTATTTT.

This rearrangement joins TRBV7-3 to TRBJ2-3, with D tentatively TRBD2 (7 bases). This CDR3 spans 15 amino acids. Trimming removed 3 bases at V and 5 bases at J, with 15 bases between. Per the germline V gene, CDR1 is SGHTA and CDR2 is FQGTGA. The CDR3 region is CASSFRGGRGDTQYF. The CDR3 DNA reads as TGTGCCAGCAGCTTCCGCGGGGGCCGAGGAGATACGCAGTATTTT. The full variable domain, its missing parts supplied by reference TRBV7-3 and TRBJ2-3, is GAGVSQTPSNKVTEKGKYVELRCDPISGHTALYWYRQSLGQGPEFLIYFQGTGAADDSGLPNDRFFAVRPEGSVSTLKIQRTERGDSAVYLCASSFRGGRGDTQYFGPGTRLTVL.

As DNA, the CDR3 is TGTGCCAGCAGTGAACTAAGCGGGGGATACAATGAGCAGTTCTTC. Translating it yields CASSELSGGYNEQFF. This rearrangement joins TRBV6-1 to TRBJ2-1; 8 nucleotides match TRBD2. Trimming at V came to 2 bases and at J to 4 bases, leaving 4 bases not matched to a gene. The CDR3 sequence is 15 residues long. CDR1 is MNHNS, CDR2 SASEGT, per germline.

This clone was picked up a small number of times. CDR3 in amino acids: CASSENPGTGQEQYF. CDR3 sequence (DNA): TGTGCCAGTAGTGAAAACCCTGGGACAGGCCAAGAGCAGTACTTC. The chain employs TRBV19 and TRBJ2-7, with 8 bases fitting TRBD1. V gave up 5 bases and J gave up 7 bases; unmatched junction bases: 13. Germline V gives CDR1 LNHDA, CDR2 SQIVND (reference sequence). CDR3 size: 15 residues. The full variable domain, its missing parts supplied by reference TRBV19 and TRBJ2-7, is DGGITQSPKYLFRKEGQNVTLSCEQNLNHDAMYWYRQDPGQGLRLIYYSQIVNDFQKGDIAEGYSVSREKKESFPLTVTSAQKNPTAFYLCASSENPGTGQEQYFGPGTRLTVT.

This clone has a handful of counts. This chain joins TRBV15 and TRBJ1-4; D possibly corresponds to TRBD1 (5 bases). Per germline, CDR1 LNHNV and CDR2 YYDKDF (reference sequence). With 5 bases removed from V and 4 bases from J, the gap between germline ends came to 11 bases. This CDR3 spans 14 amino acids. The CDR3 is CATSGGAFNEKLFF. CDR3 bases: TGTGCCACCAGCGGAGGGGCTTTTAATGAAAAACTGTTTTTT.

This clone has only one observation. The rearrangement links TRBV27 to TRBJ2-7, with 7 bases matching TRBD1. The CDR3 is 15 residues long. Trimming at V came to 3 bases and at J to 4 bases, leaving 9 bases not matched to a gene. Germline V gene lookup returns CDR1 MNHEY and CDR2 SMNVEV (reference sequence). CDR3 region: CASSFDRDRYYEQYF. Here the CDR3 DNA reads TGTGCCAGCAGTTTTGATCGGGACAGATATTACGAGCAGTACTTC.

As regards this clone: One end of the junction fails to match germline, which may point to a read error. V usage is TRBV7-9 and J usage is TRBJ1-2; D is unresolved. Germline V gene sequence: CDR1 SEHNR, CDR2 FQNEAQ (reference sequence). CDR3 length: 14 residues. The CDR3 DNA follows: TGTTCCAGCAGCCATACTACAACTAACTATGGCTACACCTTC. This translates into CSSSHTTTNYGYTF.

A few counts support this clone. The chain joins TRBV1 to TRBJ1-3; the D call in the table, TRBD1, was not verified against the DNA. TRBV1 is assigned pseudogene status. The CDR3 runs to 18 residues. The CDR3 region has the DNA TGCACCAGCCCCCGGGACAGATTTTCCCCACTTTCTGGAAACACCATATATTTT. Amino acid sequence: CTSPRDRFSPLSGNTIYF.

The J gene is TRBJ1-2, the V gene TRBV15; 7 bases fit TRBD1. The CDR3 spans 12 residues. Germline trimming cut 7 bases from V and 9 bases from J; bases unmatched to any gene: 8. CDR1 and CDR2 (germline): LNHNV, YYDKDF (reference sequence). CDR3 nucleotides: TGTGCCACCACCCGAGGGGGCCTTAGCTACACCTTC. Its translation: CATTRGGLSYTF.

This clone was detected only a few times. V and J are TRBV6-1 and TRBJ1-2; possible D gene TRBD1, 6 bases. With 4 bases removed from V and 4 bases from J, the gap between germline ends came to 16 bases. The CDR3 length is 15 residues. Germline V gene lookup returns CDR1 MNHNS and CDR2 SASEGT. The CDR3 DNA reads TGTGCCAGCAGTGTACAACAGGGAGTATTCTATGGCTACACCTTC. This gives the protein CASSVQQGVFYGYTF.

This clone was picked up a small number of times. V usage is TRBV28 and J usage is TRBJ2-3; D unresolved. CDR1 and CDR2 from the germline V gene are MDHEN and SYDVKM. V shed 6 bases and J shed 0 bases, with 13 bases lying between them. This CDR3 spans 15 amino acids. CDR3 amino acids: CASRLLTASTDTQYF. DNA for the CDR3: TGTGCCAGCAGACTACTAACGGCTAGCACAGATACGCAGTATTTT.

Only one count was recorded for this clone. The CDR3: CATSRGSGGSQETQYF. DNA for the CDR3: TGTGCCACCAGCAGAGGGTCAGGGGGGTCCCAAGAGACCCAGTACTTC. The rearrangement joins TRBV15 to TRBJ2-5; maybe TRBD1 (7 bases). The CDR3 has 16 residues. Trimming took off 1 base at V and 1 base at J, with 13 bases between the two ends. Germline CDR1 reads LNHNV; CDR2 reads YYDKDF (reference sequence).

In DNA form, the CDR3 reads TGTGCCACCAGCAGTCCGACACGTTCACCCCTCCACTTT. Its protein product is CATSSPTRSPLHF. The chain links TRBV15 to TRBJ1-6, with D unclear. Per the germline V gene, CDR1 is LNHNV and CDR2 is YYDKDF (reference sequence). Trimming took off 3 bases at V and 9 bases at J, with 9 bases between the two ends. The CDR3 is made up of 13 amino acids.

This clone was seen a single time. V is TRBV19 and J is TRBJ2-1; 12 nucleotides line up with TRBD2. This CDR3 is 16 amino acids long. Germline V gene lookup returns CDR1 LNHDA and CDR2 SQIVND (reference sequence). J gave up 6 bases and V 4 bases, and 7 bases lay outside the gene matches. The CDR3 reads CASSTSSGRAPNEQFF. The CDR3 coding sequence is TGTGCCAGTAGTACCTCTAGCGGGAGGGCCCCCAATGAGCAGTTCTTC.

The chain has TRBV5-1 and TRBJ2-2, with D tentatively TRBD2 (5 bases). Trimming took off 4 bases at V and 4 bases at J, with 8 bases between the two ends. Germline loops: CDR1 SGHRS, CDR2 YFSETQ. CDR3 length: 13 amino acids. CDR3 coding DNA: TGCGCCAGCAGCGAGGGTATCACCGGGGAGCTGTTTTTT. Translating gives CASSEGITGELFF.

This clone was found once. This chain connects TRBV5-6 to TRBJ2-2; the match to TRBD2 covers 15 bases. The germline V gene has CDR1 SGHDT and CDR2 YYEEEE. J gave up 1 base and V 4 bases, and 8 bases lay outside the gene matches. The CDR3 has 19 amino acids. CDR3 bases: TGTGCCAGCAGCCCCGCTGGACTAGCGGGAGGGTGGAACACCGGGGAGCTGTTTTTT. Translating it yields CASSPAGLAGGWNTGELFF.

The rearrangement links TRBV10-1 to TRBJ2-1; 10 positions agree with TRBD2. Per germline, CDR1 WNHNN and CDR2 SYGVQD (reference sequence). The CDR3 loop spans 16 amino acids. V was pared by 6 bases and J by 8 bases, with 13 bases of the junction left unmatched. CDR3 DNA sequence: TGCGCCAGCAGCCCTACGACTAGCGGGCTCAGGGATGAGCAGTTCTTC. Amino acid sequence: CASSPTTSGLRDEQFF.

The J gene is TRBJ1-6, the V gene TRBV19; D is undetermined. Germline lookup yields CDR1 LNHDA and CDR2 SQIVND (reference sequence). Trimming removed 0 bases at V and 9 bases at J, with 12 bases between. The CDR3 length is 15 residues. The CDR3 DNA is TGTGCCAGTAGTATAGAATCACAGTCTCCTTCACCCCTCCACTTT. Protein sequence: CASSIESQSPSPLHF.